Listed below are T cell receptor beta chains from one sample, sequenced in a study of cytomegalovirus exposure and HLA in healthy donors. Profiled with immunoSEQ multiplex PCR; TCRdb holds only in-frame clones, not every one. The profile shows 90,000 or so clones, around four fifths of them singletons. The source material was PBMCs. These receptors all stem from a boy younger than 18 in good health and CMV-seronegative. Both conserved end residues are part of each CDR3. Fields, in order: CDR3 length, J gene, V gene, CDR3 protein.

len: 14; j_gene: TRBJ1-5; v_gene: TRBV4-3; CDR3aa: CASSRGHSNQPQHF
len: 13; j_gene: TRBJ1-1; v_gene: TRBV15; CDR3aa: CATSLRGWTEAFF
len: 13; j_gene: TRBJ1-5; v_gene: TRBV6-1; CDR3aa: CASSEGTYQPQHF
len: 11; j_gene: TRBJ2-7; v_gene: TRBV6-6; CDR3aa: CASKGRTEQYF
len: 16; j_gene: TRBJ2-5; v_gene: TRBV6-5; CDR3aa: CASSYNWGVGSGDQYF
len: 14; j_gene: TRBJ1-2; v_gene: TRBV27; CDR3aa: CASSTWRGDYGYTF
len: 14; j_gene: TRBJ1-5; v_gene: TRBV30; CDR3aa: CAWSRTGLNQPQHF
len: 15; j_gene: TRBJ2-4; v_gene: TRBV10-3; CDR3aa: CAISPAGAGADIQYF
len: 16; j_gene: TRBJ2-1; v_gene: TRBV4-1; CDR3aa: CASSQTAGVPLNEQFF
len: 13; j_gene: TRBJ2-5; v_gene: TRBV7-9; CDR3aa: CASSLEGRETQYF
len: 14; j_gene: TRBJ2-5; v_gene: TRBV6-5; CDR3aa: CADAGTGVQETQYF
len: 12; j_gene: TRBJ1-1; v_gene: TRBV29-1; CDR3aa: CSVVDPRTEAFF
len: 15; j_gene: TRBJ2-1; v_gene: TRBV7-9; CDR3aa: CASSLIGESGQEQFF
len: 14; j_gene: TRBJ1-1; v_gene: TRBV19; CDR3aa: CASSWGNPLSWAFF
len: 12; j_gene: TRBJ1-2; v_gene: TRBV29-1; CDR3aa: CSVPTGNYGYTF
len: 13; j_gene: TRBJ1-1; v_gene: TRBV7-2; CDR3aa: CASSLAPGTEAFF
len: 13; j_gene: TRBJ1-2; v_gene: TRBV28; CDR3aa: CASRSDRGLGYTF
len: 12; j_gene: TRBJ1-2; v_gene: TRBV19; CDR3aa: CASSRTVYGYTF
len: 13; j_gene: TRBJ2-1; v_gene: TRBV28; CDR3aa: CASRARELSEQFF
len: 14; j_gene: TRBJ1-1; v_gene: TRBV29-1; CDR3aa: CSVEWGLKISEAFF
len: 13; j_gene: TRBJ1-1; v_gene: TRBV19; CDR3aa: CASRQELNTEAFF
len: 16; j_gene: TRBJ2-3; v_gene: TRBV18; CDR3aa: CASSSRGTGTSDTQYF
len: 12; j_gene: TRBJ1-5; v_gene: TRBV7-2; CDR3aa: CASSPYDQPQHF
len: 16; j_gene: TRBJ2-2; v_gene: TRBV19; CDR3aa: CASRGWEASGTGELFF
len: 15; j_gene: TRBJ1-5; v_gene: TRBV28; CDR3aa: CASTLLGLGDQPQHF
len: 16; j_gene: TRBJ2-2; v_gene: TRBV7-2; CDR3aa: CASSGGVAGRSGELFF
len: 12; j_gene: TRBJ1-5; v_gene: TRBV7-9; CDR3aa: CASSFGNQPQHF
len: 15; j_gene: TRBJ1-2; v_gene: TRBV28; CDR3aa: CASSLIRWPTHGYTF
len: 15; j_gene: TRBJ2-7; v_gene: TRBV19; CDR3aa: CASTSGTSGRSEQYF
len: 14; j_gene: TRBJ1-2; v_gene: TRBV14; CDR3aa: CASSQGGRGYDYTF
len: 12; j_gene: TRBJ2-1; v_gene: TRBV10-3; CDR3aa: CAISCGTCEQFF
len: 17; j_gene: TRBJ1-3; v_gene: TRBV30; CDR3aa: CAWTTFAGARSGNTIYF
len: 12; j_gene: TRBJ1-6; v_gene: TRBV19; CDR3aa: CASNEGNSPLHF
len: 21; j_gene: TRBJ2-3; v_gene: TRBV27; CDR3aa: CASSLSRLAGLPLSSTDTQYF
len: 14; j_gene: TRBJ1-5; v_gene: TRBV30; CDR3aa: CAWSSGRGRQPQHF
len: 18; j_gene: TRBJ2-1; v_gene: TRBV15; CDR3aa: CATSRAAELAGGYNEQFF
len: 14; j_gene: TRBJ1-1; v_gene: TRBV4-3; CDR3aa: CASSQDQGQTEAFF